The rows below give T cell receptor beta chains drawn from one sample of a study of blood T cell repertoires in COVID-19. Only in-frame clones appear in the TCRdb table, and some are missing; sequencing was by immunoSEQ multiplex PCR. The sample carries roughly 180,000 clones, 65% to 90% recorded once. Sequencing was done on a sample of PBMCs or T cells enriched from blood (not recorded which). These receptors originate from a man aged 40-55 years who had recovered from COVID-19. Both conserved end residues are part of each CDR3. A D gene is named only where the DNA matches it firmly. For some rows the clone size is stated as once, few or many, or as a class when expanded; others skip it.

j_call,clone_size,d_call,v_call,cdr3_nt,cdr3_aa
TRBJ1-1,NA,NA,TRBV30,TGTGCCAGAACATTGAACACTGAAGCTTTCTTT,CARTLNTEAFF
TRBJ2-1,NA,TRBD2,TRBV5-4,TGTGCCAGCAGCCCCACTAGCGGGGACAATGAGCAGTTCTTC,CASSPTSGDNEQFF
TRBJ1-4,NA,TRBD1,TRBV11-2,TGTGCCAGCAGCTATACAGGGGGCGTTGAAAAACTGTTTTTT,CASSYTGGVEKLFF
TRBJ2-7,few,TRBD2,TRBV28,TGTGCCACCACCTCCCGGACTAGCTCGCTTGAGCAGTACTTC,CATTSRTSSLEQYF
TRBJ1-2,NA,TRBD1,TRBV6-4,TGTGCCAGCAGTCCGGACAGGAGGTATGGCTACACCTTC,CASSPDRRYGYTF
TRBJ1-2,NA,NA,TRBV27,TGTGCCAGCAGCCGAGTGGACAGTAAGGTCTATGGCTACACCTTC,CASSRVDSKVYGYTF
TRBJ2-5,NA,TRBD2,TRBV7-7,TGTGCCAGCAGCTTGGGACTAGCGGGAGGGCCGGGGCAAGAGACCCAGTACTTC,CASSLGLAGGPGQETQYF
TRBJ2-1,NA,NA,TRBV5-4,TGTGCCAGCAGCTTCGGGTCCACCTACAATGAGCAGTTCTTC,CASSFGSTYNEQFF
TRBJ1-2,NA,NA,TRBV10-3,TGTGCCATCAGTGATCGTGGCTACACCTTC,CAISDRGYTF
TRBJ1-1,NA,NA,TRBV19,TGTGCCAGTAGTTTTACTGGGGCCACTGAAGCTTTCTTT,CASSFTGATEAFF
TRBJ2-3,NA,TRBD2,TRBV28,TGTGCCAGCAGTTCCCAAAGTGCTAGCGGGAGTACAGATACGCAGTATTTT,CASSSQSASGSTDTQYF
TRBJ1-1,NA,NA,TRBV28,TGTGCCAGCCTTCCCGGGACATTGAACACTGAAGCTTTCTTT,CASLPGTLNTEAFF
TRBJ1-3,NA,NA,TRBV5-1,TGCGCCAGCAGCTCCGGGTCTGGAAACACCATATATTTT,CASSSGSGNTIYF
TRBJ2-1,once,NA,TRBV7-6,TGTGCCAGCAGCTTAGGACGTCAAGGGGATACCAATGAGCAGTTCTTC,CASSLGRQGDTNEQFF
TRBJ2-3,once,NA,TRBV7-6,TGTGCCAGCAGCCCGAAGGAGTCTAGCACAGATACGCAGTATTTT,CASSPKESSTDTQYF
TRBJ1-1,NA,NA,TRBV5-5,TGTGCCAGCAGCTTGCCGGGTTTCAATCTGGCTTTCTTT,CASSLPGFNLAFF
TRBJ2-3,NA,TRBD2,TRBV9,TGTGCCAGCAGCATGAACAGAGCGGGGTACACAGATACGCAGTATTTT,CASSMNRAGYTDTQYF
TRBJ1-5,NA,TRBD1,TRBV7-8,TGTGCCAGCAGCGCAACCGGGACAGGGTTGGGTCAGCCCCAGCATTTT,CASSATGTGLGQPQHF
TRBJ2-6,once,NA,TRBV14,TGTGCCAGCAGCCAAGGCCGGAAAGGAACGGGGGAGTCTGGGGCCAACGTCCTGACTTTC,CASSQGRKGTGESGANVLTF
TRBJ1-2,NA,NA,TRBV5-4,TGTGCCAGCACCAAGCCGAGGGGGGGGCTCGATGGCTACACCTTC,CASTKPRGGLDGYTF
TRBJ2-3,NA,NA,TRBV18,TGTGCCAGCTCACCACCTGGCCGTTGGACAGATACGCAGTATTTT,CASSPPGRWTDTQYF
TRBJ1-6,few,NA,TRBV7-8,TGTGCCAGCAGCTTAGGGAGCTCCTATAATTCACCCCTCCACTTT,CASSLGSSYNSPLHF
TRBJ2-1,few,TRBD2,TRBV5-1,TGCGCCAGCAGCCCCGTAGCGGGAGAGGTTCGGAATGAGCAGTTCTTC,CASSPVAGEVRNEQFF
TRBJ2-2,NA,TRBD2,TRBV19,TGTGCCAGTAACCGGGATGCGTCGGGACTAAAGCACACCGGGGAGCTGTTTTTT,CASNRDASGLKHTGELFF